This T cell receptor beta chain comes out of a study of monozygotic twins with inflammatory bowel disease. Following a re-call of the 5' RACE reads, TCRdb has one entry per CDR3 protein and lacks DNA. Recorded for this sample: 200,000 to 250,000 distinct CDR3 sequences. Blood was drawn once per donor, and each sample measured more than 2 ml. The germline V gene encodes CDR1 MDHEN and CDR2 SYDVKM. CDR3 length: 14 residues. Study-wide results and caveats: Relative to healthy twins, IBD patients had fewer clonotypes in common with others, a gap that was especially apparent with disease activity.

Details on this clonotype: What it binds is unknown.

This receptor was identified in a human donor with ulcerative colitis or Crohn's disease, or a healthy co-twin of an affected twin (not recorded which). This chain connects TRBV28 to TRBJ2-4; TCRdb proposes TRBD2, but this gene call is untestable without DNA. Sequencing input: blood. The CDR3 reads CASSLSGGINIQYF.